The 21 T cell receptor beta chains given below trace back to one sample, sequenced in a study of patients and donors after allogeneic stem cell transplantation (TCRdb year 2020). The protocol used for the library was RT-PCR. The data were produced on a NextSeq 550. The public reads were reanalyzed by TCRdb: fastp trimming at Q25, MiXCR alignment, in-frame beta chains only. Identical CDR3 protein sequences are pooled into one entry, listed with their most common genes and DNA. The sample yields some 230,000 distinct CDR3 sequences; around 14% were counted once. The ten largest clonotypes hold around a tenth of the sample. The sequencing input was blood, either unsorted or a sorted T cell fraction (not recorded which). These receptors were taken from a human donor who was either an allogeneic HSCT recipient or a stem cell or donor lymphocyte infusion donor (not recorded which). It is not recorded whose cells these are; they may come from a transplant donor.

This chain connects TRBV21-1 to TRBJ2-1. TRBV21-1 is a pseudogene segment. The CDR3 is made up of 12 amino acids. CDR3 residues: CATGRDYNEQFF. CDR3 nucleotide sequence: TGTGCCACAGGACGCGACTACAATGAGCAGTTCTTC.

The gene calls are TRBV5-5 and TRBJ2-1; D remains unclear. The CDR3 consists of 13 residues. CDR1 and CDR2 (germline): SGHKS, YYEKEE (reference sequence). V was trimmed by 0 bases and J by 3 bases, leaving 4 bases between them. CDR3: CASSLGVYNEQFF. The CDR3 nucleotides are TGTGCCAGCAGCTTGGGGGTCTACAATGAGCAGTTCTTC.

This clonotype was seen at least ten times. The chain employs TRBV10-3 and TRBJ1-1; tentative D call: TRBD1 (6 bases). Germline V gives CDR1 ENHRY, CDR2 SYGVKD. Trimming stripped 2 bases from V and 2 bases from J, with 12 bases between. The CDR3 contains 15 residues. CDR3 in amino acids: CAISERGDTNTEAFF. The CDR3 DNA reads TGTGCCATCAGTGAGAGGGGGGACACTAACACTGAAGCTTTCTTT.

This rearrangement joins TRBV20-1 to TRBJ1-5, with TRBD1 matching over 12 bases. There are 14 residues in the CDR3. Germline values: CDR1 DFQATT, CDR2 SNEGSKA (reference sequence). Trimming took 3 bases from V and 3 from J; bases not matched to a gene: 0. CDR3 nucleotide sequence: TGCAGTGCTAGGGGACAGGGGGCCAATCAGCCCCAGCATTTT. Translation gives CSARGQGANQPQHF.

This clonotype was counted a few times. The chain is built from TRBV9 and TRBJ1-2; D not certain. V was trimmed by 2 bases and J by 8 bases, leaving 16 bases between them. Germline CDR1 and CDR2: SGDLS and YYNGEE. There are 14 residues in the CDR3. CDR3 loop: CASSVGRAHLGYTF. CDR3 coding DNA: TGTGCCAGCAGCGTGGGCAGAGCCCATCTCGGCTACACCTTC.

This clonotype has just a few counts. The chain carries TRBV27 and TRBJ2-7; 7 nucleotides align to TRBD2. This CDR3 is built from 15 residues. Germline V gene sequence: CDR1 MNHEY, CDR2 SMNVEV (reference sequence). With 0 bases clipped from V and 0 bases from J, the junction kept 2 bases outside the gene matches. For the CDR3, the DNA is TGTGCCAGCAGTTTATCGGGAGGGTTCTCCTACGAGCAGTACTTC. Translating it yields CASSLSGGFSYEQYF.

This clonotype was seen a handful of times. This chain connects TRBV6-6 to TRBJ2-7, with D possibly TRBD2 on 5 matching bases. V was trimmed by 6 bases and J by 6 bases, leaving 15 bases between them. The CDR3 is made up of 13 amino acids. Germline V gene lookup returns CDR1 MNHNY and CDR2 SVGAGI (reference sequence). CDR3 protein: CASSSRTFFEQYF. Here the CDR3 DNA reads TGTGCCAGCAGCTCACGGACTTTTTTCGAGCAGTACTTC.

Many counts were recorded for this clonotype. The chain uses TRBV9 and TRBJ2-7; D not resolved. CDR3 length: 13 amino acids. Trimming left V 3 bases short and J 1 base short, with 8 bases between. CDR1 and CDR2 from the germline V gene are SGDLS and YYNGEE. The CDR3 coding sequence is TGTGCCAGCAGCGAAGACGGGTCCTACGAGCAGTACTTC. Translated: CASSEDGSYEQYF. The variable domain in full, with the rest retrieved from reference TRBV9 and TRBJ2-7, is DSGVTQTPKHLITATGQRVTLRCSPRSGDLSVYWYQQSLDQGLQFLIQYYNGEERAKGNILERFSAQQFPDLHSELNLSSLELGDSALYFCASSEDGSYEQYFGPGTRLTVT.

This clonotype was observed a few times. The chain joins TRBV19 to TRBJ2-4; D is undetermined. This CDR3 comprises 13 residues. The V gene's germline CDR1 is LNHDA and CDR2 SQIVND (reference sequence). V lost 0 bases to trimming and J lost 2 bases, with 2 bases between them. CDR3 sequence: CASSIDPKNIQYF. DNA for the CDR3: TGTGCCAGTAGTATAGACCCCAAAAACATTCAGTACTTC.

The rearrangement uses TRBV7-2 and TRBJ2-7, with D tentatively TRBD2 (7 bases). V was trimmed by 8 bases and J by 3 bases, leaving 17 bases between them. The CDR3 runs to 14 residues. Germline CDR1 SGHTA, CDR2 FQGNSA. DNA for the CDR3: TGTGCCAGCCTGGGGGCGGGAGCCCTCTACGAGCAGTACTTC. This codes for CASLGAGALYEQYF.

The rearrangement uses TRBV18 and TRBJ2-3; D might be TRBD2 (6 bases). The CDR3 has 14 amino acids. CDR1 is KGHSH, CDR2 LQKENI, per germline. V gave up 4 bases and J gave up 6 bases, with 14 bases separating them. The DNA for the CDR3 is TGTGCCAGCTCACTAGATACCACTAGCGATACGCAGTATTTT. It yields the protein CASSLDTTSDTQYF.

This clonotype has at least ten counts. This sequence joins TRBV12-3 or TRBV12-4 and TRBJ1-2; D is possibly TRBD1 (6 bases). CDR3 length: 12 residues. V lost 4 bases and J 6 bases, leaving 9 bases between the germline ends. This CDR3 is CASSYRVNGYTF. Written as DNA, the CDR3 is TGTGCCAGCAGTTACAGGGTCAATGGCTACACCTTC.

This clonotype was seen repeatedly, ten times or more. This chain connects TRBV7-9 to TRBJ2-5; 8 positions agree with TRBD1. The CDR3 is 13 residues long. Germline assignment: CDR1 SEHNR and CDR2 FQNEAQ (reference sequence). The J segment lost 5 bases and the V segment lost 4 bases, leaving 3 bases of the junction unmatched. The CDR3 nucleotides are TGTGCCAGCAGCTCCCAGGGGGCCGAGACCCAGTACTTC. Its translation: CASSSQGAETQYF.

This chain uses TRBV6-5 with TRBJ2-3, with D possibly matching TRBD1 (7 bases). CDR3 length equals 11 residues. Germline CDR1 is MNHEY and CDR2 is SVGAGI. The V end was cut by 6 bases, the J end by 8 bases, with 9 bases between. CDR3: CASRQGGTQYF. DNA of the CDR3: TGTGCCAGCAGGCAGGGGGGTACGCAGTATTTT.

A few counts support this clonotype. The chain combines TRBV30 with TRBJ1-2, with 9 bases identical to TRBD1. The CDR3 runs 15 residues. Trimming took 1 base from V and 0 from J; bases not matched to a gene: 3. In germline, CDR1 is GTSNPN, CDR2 SVGIG (reference sequence). The CDR3 DNA sequence: TGTGCCTGGAGTGCAACAGGGGGCACTAACTATGGCTACACCTTC. Its protein is CAWSATGGTNYGYTF.

There are a few counts of this clonotype. The genes are TRBV20-1 and TRBJ2-7; TRBD2 matches at 14 bases. Trimming at V came to 1 base and at J to 3 bases, leaving 2 bases not matched to a gene. Germline V lookup: CDR1 DFQATT, CDR2 SNEGSKA (reference sequence). The CDR3 runs to 15 residues. CDR3 nucleotides: TGCAGTGCTAGAGGACTAGCGGGGGGGAACTACGAGCAGTACTTC. This encodes CSARGLAGGNYEQYF.

The chain joins TRBV20-1 to TRBJ1-6; 10 nucleotides line up with TRBD1. Germline V gene data show CDR1 as DFQATT and CDR2 as SNEGSKA (reference sequence). The CDR3 is 15 residues long. V lost 3 bases and J lost 9; bases outside the gene matches: 8. In nucleotides, the CDR3 is TGCAGTGCTAGGGGCGGGCGGGACAGGGGTTCACCCCTCCACTTT. This translates into CSARGGRDRGSPLHF.

This clonotype came up a few times. V and J are TRBV7-9 and TRBJ1-1; possibly TRBD1 for D (6 bases). The CDR3 consists of 13 residues. From germline, CDR1 is SEHNR and CDR2 FQNEAQ (reference sequence). V was pared by 6 bases and J by 7 bases, with 15 bases between. DNA for the CDR3: TGTGCCAGCAGTCTTAAGACAGGCAGTGAAGCTTTCTTT. Translated: CASSLKTGSEAFF. The full variable domain, completed using reference TRBV7-9 and TRBJ1-1, is DTGVSQNPRHKITKRGQNVTFRCDPISEHNRLYWYRQTLGQGPEFLTYFQNEAQLEKSRLLSDRFSAERPKGSFSTLEIQRTEQGDSAMYLCASSLKTGSEAFFGQGTRLTVV.

This clonotype showed up just a few times. The chain combines TRBV19 with TRBJ1-5; D is ambiguous. CDR3 length equals 15 residues. V gave up 6 bases and J gave up 2 bases, with 14 bases separating them. Germline V gene sequence: CDR1 LNHDA, CDR2 SQIVND (reference sequence). Written as DNA, the CDR3 is TGTGCCAGTAGCGAGACGGTTTATGGCAATCAGCCCCAGCATTTT. Translating it yields CASSETVYGNQPQHF.

At least ten counts were recorded for this clonotype. The V call is TRBV5-1, the J call TRBJ1-1; 9 bases agree with TRBD1. The CDR3 totals 15 residues. V lost 4 bases, J lost 4 bases, and 8 bases stayed unmatched. The germline V gene encodes CDR1 SGHRS and CDR2 YFSETQ. DNA of the CDR3: TGCGCCAGCAGCCGGTTACAGGGGGCAGGCACTGAAGCTTTCTTT. Its protein is CASSRLQGAGTEAFF.

This clonotype was seen a handful of times. This CDR3 reads CASSLRDGMNTEAFF. CDR3 bases: TGTGCCAGCAGCCTCCGGGACGGCATGAACACTGAAGCTTTCTTT. The chain employs TRBV11-3 and TRBJ1-1, with D perhaps TRBD1 (5 bases). Trimming cost V 5 bases and J 0 bases, with 13 bases left between them. Germline V gene sequence: CDR1 SGHNT, CDR2 YENEEA. This CDR3 is 15 amino acids long.